The rows below give T cell receptor beta chains drawn from one sample of a study of blood T cell repertoires in COVID-19. The repertoire was sequenced with immunoSEQ multiplex PCR; TCRdb's copy has only in-frame clones and lacks some. Altogether 200,000 or so clones are present, roughly 90% being singletons, with the ten largest covering just over 2.5%. The sample comprised PBMCs or T cells enriched from blood (not recorded which). The receptors stem from a woman in her twenties or thirties who had recovered from COVID-19. Each CDR3 is given with its conserved first and last residue. A D gene is named only where the DNA matches it firmly. For some rows the clone size is stated as once, few or many, or as a class when expanded; others skip it.

j_gene: TRBJ2-1
d_gene: .
abundance: .
v_gene: TRBV5-1
CDR3nt: TGCGCCAGCAGCCCCAGGGCCATAAGCTCCTACAATGAGCAGTTCTTC
CDR3aa: CASSPRAISSYNEQFF

j_gene: TRBJ1-2
d_gene: TRBD1
abundance: .
v_gene: TRBV5-4
CDR3nt: TGTGCCAGCAGCTTGGGGGGACAGCGAAGGTATGGCTACACCTTC
CDR3aa: CASSLGGQRRYGYTF

j_gene: TRBJ1-2
d_gene: .
abundance: once
v_gene: TRBV12-5
CDR3nt: TGTGCTAGTGGTAGCGGACTTCCCGGTGAAAGCTACACCTTC
CDR3aa: CASGSGLPGESYTF

j_gene: TRBJ1-1
d_gene: .
abundance: .
v_gene: TRBV19
CDR3nt: TGTGCCAGTACCATAAGCTCTAGGTCGGAAGCTTTCTTT
CDR3aa: CASTISSRSEAFF

j_gene: TRBJ2-3
d_gene: .
abundance: .
v_gene: TRBV6-5
CDR3nt: TGTGCCAGCAGTTACCCCCCGGGGAGGTTGAGTACGCAGTATTTT
CDR3aa: CASSYPPGRLSTQYF

j_gene: TRBJ1-5
d_gene: TRBD1
abundance: .
v_gene: TRBV19
CDR3nt: TGTGCCAGTAGTATCACAGGGGGAAGCAATCAGCCCCAGCATTTT
CDR3aa: CASSITGGSNQPQHF

j_gene: TRBJ2-3
d_gene: .
abundance: .
v_gene: TRBV7-2
CDR3nt: TGTGCCAGCAGACTCTTTAGCACAGATACGCAGTATTTT
CDR3aa: CASRLFSTDTQYF

j_gene: TRBJ1-2
d_gene: .
abundance: .
v_gene: TRBV4-1
CDR3nt: TGCGCCAGCAGCCAAGAAGCAGGCTACTATGGCTACACCTTC
CDR3aa: CASSQEAGYYGYTF

j_gene: TRBJ1-3
d_gene: .
abundance: .
v_gene: TRBV12-5
CDR3nt: TGTGCTAGTGGTTTGGTAATTCCGGGGGATTCTGGAAACACCATATATTTT
CDR3aa: CASGLVIPGDSGNTIYF

j_gene: TRBJ2-1
d_gene: TRBD2
abundance: .
v_gene: TRBV19
CDR3nt: TGTGCCAGTAGTCTCACTAGCGGGACCTACAATGAGCAGTTCTTC
CDR3aa: CASSLTSGTYNEQFF

j_gene: TRBJ2-5
d_gene: TRBD1
abundance: .
v_gene: TRBV5-1
CDR3nt: TGCGCCAGCAGCGCGGGGACAGGGGGCTTTCGAGAGACCCAGTACTTC
CDR3aa: CASSAGTGGFRETQYF

j_gene: TRBJ2-2
d_gene: .
abundance: .
v_gene: TRBV5-4
CDR3nt: TGTGCCAGCAGCTTGGACGCGATCACCGGGGAGCTGTTTTTT
CDR3aa: CASSLDAITGELFF

j_gene: TRBJ2-2
d_gene: TRBD1
abundance: .
v_gene: TRBV25-1
CDR3nt: TGTGCCAGCAGTGAAGGGACAGGGGAGGTCGGGGAGCTGTTTTTT
CDR3aa: CASSEGTGEVGELFF

j_gene: TRBJ1-4
d_gene: TRBD1
abundance: .
v_gene: TRBV19
CDR3nt: TGTGCCAGTAGTACGGGACAGGGCCGGGAAAAACTGTTTTTT
CDR3aa: CASSTGQGREKLFF

j_gene: TRBJ1-2
d_gene: TRBD1
abundance: .
v_gene: TRBV19
CDR3nt: TGTGCCAGTACCAACGACAGGGGAGGAAGATATGGCTACACCTTC
CDR3aa: CASTNDRGGRYGYTF

j_gene: TRBJ2-3
d_gene: TRBD2
abundance: once
v_gene: TRBV18
CDR3nt: TGTGCCAGCTCACCCCCGGGAGGGTTCGATACGCAGTATTTT
CDR3aa: CASSPPGGFDTQYF

j_gene: TRBJ1-2
d_gene: .
abundance: .
v_gene: TRBV7-2
CDR3nt: TGTGCCAGCAGCGCCCATAGGGGCCAAGAAAATGGCTACACCTTC
CDR3aa: CASSAHRGQENGYTF

j_gene: TRBJ1-5
d_gene: .
abundance: .
v_gene: TRBV9
CDR3nt: TGTGCCAGCAGCGTAGGTGGGGATGCGGGCCAGCCCCAGCATTTT
CDR3aa: CASSVGGDAGQPQHF

j_gene: TRBJ2-7
d_gene: TRBD2
abundance: .
v_gene: TRBV3-1/TRBV3-2
CDR3nt: TGTGCCAGCAGCGCCTGGGGAGCGGGGTCCTCCTACGAGCAGTACTTC
CDR3aa: CASSAWGAGSSYEQYF

j_gene: TRBJ1-6
d_gene: TRBD1
abundance: .
v_gene: TRBV6-4
CDR3nt: TGTGCCAGCAGCTTCACAACAGGGGCGGATTCACCCCTCCACTTT
CDR3aa: CASSFTTGADSPLHF

j_gene: TRBJ1-4
d_gene: .
abundance: .
v_gene: TRBV14
CDR3nt: TGTGCCAGCAGCCTAAAGAGGGGGAGAGGAGAAAAACTGTTTTTT
CDR3aa: CASSLKRGRGEKLFF

j_gene: TRBJ1-3
d_gene: TRBD1
abundance: .
v_gene: TRBV7-7
CDR3nt: TGTGCCAGCAGCTTAGACAGGGGTAGCACCATATATTTT
CDR3aa: CASSLDRGSTIYF

j_gene: TRBJ1-3
d_gene: TRBD1
abundance: .
v_gene: TRBV2
CDR3nt: TGTGCCAGCAGTGGGGACAGGGGAGAAAACACCATATATTTT
CDR3aa: CASSGDRGENTIYF

j_gene: TRBJ2-7
d_gene: .
abundance: .
v_gene: TRBV28
CDR3nt: TGTGCCAGCAGTGCGCAGGCACTCACCACCTACGAGCAGTACTTC
CDR3aa: CASSAQALTTYEQYF

j_gene: TRBJ1-2
d_gene: .
abundance: .
v_gene: TRBV5-1
CDR3nt: TGCGCCAGCAGCTTGGGGGCCATAACTAACTATGGCTACACCTTC
CDR3aa: CASSLGAITNYGYTF

j_gene: TRBJ1-1
d_gene: TRBD1
abundance: .
v_gene: TRBV9
CDR3nt: TGTGCCAGCAGCCCACGACAGGGGGCGGCTGAAGCTTTCTTT
CDR3aa: CASSPRQGAAEAFF

j_gene: TRBJ2-1
d_gene: TRBD1
abundance: few
v_gene: TRBV7-2
CDR3nt: TGTGCCAGCAGCTTAACGCTGACAGGGGATCGGTTCTTC
CDR3aa: CASSLTLTGDRFF

j_gene: TRBJ1-5
d_gene: .
abundance: .
v_gene: TRBV5-3
CDR3nt: TGTGCCAGAAGCTACGACCTCGGCGGGGGTGGTTATCAGCCCCAGCATTTT
CDR3aa: CARSYDLGGGGYQPQHF

j_gene: TRBJ2-5
d_gene: .
abundance: .
v_gene: TRBV29-1
CDR3nt: TGCAGCGTTGAGGGCCCCAGCATAGAGACCCAGTACTTC
CDR3aa: CSVEGPSIETQYF

j_gene: TRBJ2-1
d_gene: .
abundance: .
v_gene: TRBV19
CDR3nt: TGTGCCAGTAGTATAGACAACCGGGACAATGAGCAGTTCTTC
CDR3aa: CASSIDNRDNEQFF

j_gene: TRBJ2-1
d_gene: TRBD1
abundance: .
v_gene: TRBV19
CDR3nt: TGTGCCAGTAGCAGGGGACAGGTCTCCTACAATGAGCAGTTCTTC
CDR3aa: CASSRGQVSYNEQFF

j_gene: TRBJ2-7
d_gene: .
abundance: once
v_gene: TRBV4-2
CDR3nt: TGTGCCAGCAGCCCCCCTCTGCGGGAAACGTCCTACGAGCAGTACTTC
CDR3aa: CASSPPLRETSYEQYF

j_gene: TRBJ1-6
d_gene: .
abundance: .
v_gene: TRBV4-1
CDR3nt: TGCGCCAGCAGTGGACTTGCTTCCAATTCACCCCTCCACTTT
CDR3aa: CASSGLASNSPLHF

j_gene: TRBJ1-1
d_gene: .
abundance: .
v_gene: TRBV4-2
CDR3nt: TGTGCCAATTGGGGGGAACTTTACACTGAAGCTTTCTTT
CDR3aa: CANWGELYTEAFF

j_gene: TRBJ2-7
d_gene: TRBD1
abundance: .
v_gene: TRBV11-1
CDR3nt: TGTGCCAGCGGACAGGGTCCAGAGGCCGAGCAGTACTTC
CDR3aa: CASGQGPEAEQYF

j_gene: TRBJ1-3
d_gene: .
abundance: .
v_gene: TRBV9
CDR3nt: TGTGCCAGCAGCGTAACAAATGGAAACACCATATATTTT
CDR3aa: CASSVTNGNTIYF

j_gene: TRBJ1-6
d_gene: .
abundance: .
v_gene: TRBV5-4
CDR3nt: TGTGCCACCGGGGGTTTGGTTACTTCACCCCTCCACTTT
CDR3aa: CATGGLVTSPLHF

j_gene: TRBJ1-2
d_gene: .
abundance: .
v_gene: TRBV5-1
CDR3nt: TGCGCCAGCAGCTTAGCAGGGAACTATGGCTACACCTTC
CDR3aa: CASSLAGNYGYTF

j_gene: TRBJ2-1
d_gene: .
abundance: .
v_gene: TRBV4-3
CDR3nt: TGCGCCAGCAGCCAAGGTAGTAGCGGAGGCTACAATGAGCAGTTCTTC
CDR3aa: CASSQGSSGGYNEQFF

j_gene: TRBJ2-1
d_gene: TRBD1
abundance: .
v_gene: TRBV12-5
CDR3nt: TGTGCTAGTGGTTTTAGGGGGCCCGGAATCTCCTACAATGAGCAGTTCTTC
CDR3aa: CASGFRGPGISYNEQFF

j_gene: TRBJ1-2
d_gene: TRBD1
abundance: .
v_gene: TRBV2
CDR3nt: TGTGCCAGCCGGGACAGGGGTAATGGCTACACCTTC
CDR3aa: CASRDRGNGYTF

j_gene: TRBJ1-2
d_gene: TRBD1
abundance: .
v_gene: TRBV6-2/TRBV6-3
CDR3nt: TGTGCCAGCAGTTACTCGACCCAGGGGGCAGGTGGCTACACCTTC
CDR3aa: CASSYSTQGAGGYTF

j_gene: TRBJ1-1
d_gene: .
abundance: .
v_gene: TRBV3-1/TRBV3-2
CDR3nt: TGTGCCAGCAGCGAAGGGGAGCGCACTGAAGCTTTCTTT
CDR3aa: CASSEGERTEAFF

j_gene: TRBJ2-1
d_gene: TRBD2
abundance: .
v_gene: TRBV7-9
CDR3nt: TGTGCCAGCAGCTTTAGCGGGGATTACAATGAGCAGTTCTTC
CDR3aa: CASSFSGDYNEQFF

j_gene: TRBJ2-3
d_gene: TRBD2
abundance: .
v_gene: TRBV29-1
CDR3nt: TGCAGCGTTGAATCTAGCGGGGGGCCCTTGAGAACAGATACGCAGTATTTT
CDR3aa: CSVESSGGPLRTDTQYF

j_gene: TRBJ2-7
d_gene: .
abundance: once
v_gene: TRBV21-1
CDR3nt: TGTGCCAGCAGCACCGACAGGGGATTGAACGAGCAGTACTTC
CDR3aa: CASSTDRGLNEQYF

j_gene: TRBJ2-7
d_gene: .
abundance: .
v_gene: TRBV6-5
CDR3nt: TGTGCCAGCAGTTACCATCCGGCAGGATCCTACGAGCAGTACTTC
CDR3aa: CASSYHPAGSYEQYF

j_gene: TRBJ2-7
d_gene: .
abundance: .
v_gene: TRBV4-3
CDR3nt: TGCGCCAGCAGCCAAGATAGCGAGGGTTGGGCTCTCTACGAGCAGTACTTC
CDR3aa: CASSQDSEGWALYEQYF

j_gene: TRBJ2-7
d_gene: .
abundance: .
v_gene: TRBV5-6
CDR3nt: TGTGCCAGCAGCATTGACTCGCTCTCCTACGAGCAGTACTTC
CDR3aa: CASSIDSLSYEQYF